Given below is one T cell receptor beta chain in context. Its antigen is as yet unknown. The PCR had 60 Vbeta and 13 Jbeta primers. Clones were sequenced by immunoSEQ multiplex PCR, and TCRdb holds only the in-frame ones, with some missing. This table holds about 130,000 clones, around 77% found once. This specimen belongs to a study of cytomegalovirus exposure and HLA in healthy donors. The study's findings and limits: Fewer N-insertions than the approximately 700-donor mean were reportedly shown by an Asian-associated ancestry cluster in a later analysis. The study recorded 164 TCR beta chains that were cytomegalovirus-associated.

Germline CDR1 reads ENHRY; CDR2 reads SYGVKD. The CDR3 runs to 14 residues. The V gene end was trimmed by 2 bases and the J gene end by 5 bases; junction bases not matched to a gene: 5. The sample taken for sequencing was PBMCs. The clonotype comes from a woman aged 60-75 years in good health and CMV-seronegative. V is TRBV10-3 and J is TRBJ1-2; 7 bases are a match to TRBD1. This CDR3 reads CAISERDSGYGYTF. The CDR3 DNA sequence: TGTGCCATCAGTGAGAGGGACAGTGGATATGGCTACACCTTC.